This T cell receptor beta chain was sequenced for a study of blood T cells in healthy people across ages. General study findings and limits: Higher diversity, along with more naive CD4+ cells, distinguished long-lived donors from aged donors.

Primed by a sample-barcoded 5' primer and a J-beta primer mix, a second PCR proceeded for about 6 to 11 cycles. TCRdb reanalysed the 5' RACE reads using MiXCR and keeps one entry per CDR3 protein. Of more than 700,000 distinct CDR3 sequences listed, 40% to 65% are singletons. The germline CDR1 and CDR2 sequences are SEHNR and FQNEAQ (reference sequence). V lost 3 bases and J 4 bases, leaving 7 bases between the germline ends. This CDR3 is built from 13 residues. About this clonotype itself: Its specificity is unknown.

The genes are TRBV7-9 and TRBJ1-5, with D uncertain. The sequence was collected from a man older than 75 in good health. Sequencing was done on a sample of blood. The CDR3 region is CASSFGTNQPQHF. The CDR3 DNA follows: TGTGCCAGCAGCTTTGGCACAAATCAGCCCCAGCATTTT. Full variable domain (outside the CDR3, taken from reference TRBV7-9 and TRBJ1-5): DTGVSQNPRHKITKRGQNVTFRCDPISEHNRLYWYRQTLGQGPEFLTYFQNEAQLEKSRLLSDRFSAERPKGSFSTLEIQRTEQGDSAMYLCASSFGTNQPQHFGDGTRLSIL.